This entry concerns a single TCR beta chain. The authors ran a second PCR of about 7 to 11 cycles using a sample-barcoded 5' primer and a J-beta primer mix. Each sample provided no less than 2.5 million CDR3-containing paired-end reads. TCRdb re-called the 5' RACE reads through MiXCR, storing one row per CDR3 protein. The sample shows over 950,000 distinct CDR3 sequences, 45% to 60% of them seen only once. The length of the CDR3 is 12 residues. Germline V gene data show CDR1 as SEHNR and CDR2 as FQNEAQ (reference sequence). Trimming took 1 base from V and 7 from J, leaving 4 bases between them. These data are taken from a study of blood T cells in healthy people across ages. As for the study in general: Template switching captured about one barcoded beta molecule per two T cells.

In terms of origin and age, donors were healthy Caucasian individuals from Russia aged 6 to 90. Isolation recovered at least 7 million PBMCs from every sample. The receptor comes from a woman in her sixties in good health. V usage is TRBV7-9 and J usage is TRBJ2-2, with D unclear. Sequenced: blood. The CDR3 loop is CASSLDHGELFF. Here the CDR3 DNA reads TGTGCCAGCAGCTTAGATCACGGGGAGCTGTTTTTT.